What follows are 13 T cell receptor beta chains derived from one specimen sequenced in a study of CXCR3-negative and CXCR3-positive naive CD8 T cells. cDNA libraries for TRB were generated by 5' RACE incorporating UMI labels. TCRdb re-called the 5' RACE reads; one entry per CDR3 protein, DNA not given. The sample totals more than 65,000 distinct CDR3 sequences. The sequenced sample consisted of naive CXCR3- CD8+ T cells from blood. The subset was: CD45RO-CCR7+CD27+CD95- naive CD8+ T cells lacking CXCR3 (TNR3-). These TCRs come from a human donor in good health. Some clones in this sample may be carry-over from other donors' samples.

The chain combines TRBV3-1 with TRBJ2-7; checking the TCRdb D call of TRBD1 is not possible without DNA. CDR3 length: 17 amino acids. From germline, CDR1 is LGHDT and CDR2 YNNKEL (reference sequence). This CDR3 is CASSQARQGRGSYEQYF.

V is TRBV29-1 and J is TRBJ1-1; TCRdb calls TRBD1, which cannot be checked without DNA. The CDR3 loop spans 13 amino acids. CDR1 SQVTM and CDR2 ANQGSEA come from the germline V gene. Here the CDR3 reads CSVNLQGGTEAFF.

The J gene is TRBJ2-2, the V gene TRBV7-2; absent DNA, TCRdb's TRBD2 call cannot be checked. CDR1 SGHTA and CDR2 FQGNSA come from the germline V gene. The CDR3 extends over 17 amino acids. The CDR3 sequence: CASSLLASGGYTGELFF.

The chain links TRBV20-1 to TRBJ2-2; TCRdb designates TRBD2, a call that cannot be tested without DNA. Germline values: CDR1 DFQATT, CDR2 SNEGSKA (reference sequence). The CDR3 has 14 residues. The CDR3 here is CSARVERGNRELFF.

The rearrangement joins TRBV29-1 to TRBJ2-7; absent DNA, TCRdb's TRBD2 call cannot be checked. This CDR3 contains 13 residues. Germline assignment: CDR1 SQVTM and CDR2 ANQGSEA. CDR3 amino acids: CSVEHGTSTEQYF.

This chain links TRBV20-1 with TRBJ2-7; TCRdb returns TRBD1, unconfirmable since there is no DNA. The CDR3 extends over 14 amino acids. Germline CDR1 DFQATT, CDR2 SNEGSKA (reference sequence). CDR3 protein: CSARDRDRSYEQYF.

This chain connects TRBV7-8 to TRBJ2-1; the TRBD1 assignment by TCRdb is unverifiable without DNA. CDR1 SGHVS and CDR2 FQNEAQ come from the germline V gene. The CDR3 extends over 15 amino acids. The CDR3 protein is CASSLGGGAYNEQFF.

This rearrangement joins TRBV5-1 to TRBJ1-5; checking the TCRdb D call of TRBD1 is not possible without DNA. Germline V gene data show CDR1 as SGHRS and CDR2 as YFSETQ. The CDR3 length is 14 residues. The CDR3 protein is CASSLEGAGQPQHF.

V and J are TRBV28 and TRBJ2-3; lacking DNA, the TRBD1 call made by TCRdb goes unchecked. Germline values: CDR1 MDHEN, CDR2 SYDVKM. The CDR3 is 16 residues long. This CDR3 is CASSLEGASFTDTQYF. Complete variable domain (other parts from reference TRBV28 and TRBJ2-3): DVKVTQSSRYLVKRTGEKVFLECVQDMDHENMFWYRQDPGLGLRLIYFSYDVKMKEKGDIPEGYSVSREKKERFSLILESASTNQTSMYLCASSLEGASFTDTQYFGPGTRLTVL.

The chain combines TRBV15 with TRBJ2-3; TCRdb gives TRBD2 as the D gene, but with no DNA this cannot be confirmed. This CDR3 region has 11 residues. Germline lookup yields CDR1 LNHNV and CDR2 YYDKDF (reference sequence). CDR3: CATRETDTQYF.

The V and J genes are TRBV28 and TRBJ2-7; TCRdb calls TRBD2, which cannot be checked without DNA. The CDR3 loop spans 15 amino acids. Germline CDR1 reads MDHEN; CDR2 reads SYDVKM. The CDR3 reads CASSLRGLRSYEQYF.

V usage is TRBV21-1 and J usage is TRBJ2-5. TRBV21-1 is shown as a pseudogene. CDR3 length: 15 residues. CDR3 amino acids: CASSNAPINKRPQYF.

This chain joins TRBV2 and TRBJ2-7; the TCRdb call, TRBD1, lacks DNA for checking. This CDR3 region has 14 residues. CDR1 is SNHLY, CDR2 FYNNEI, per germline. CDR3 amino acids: CASTEGTGTYEQYF.